The rows below give T cell receptor beta chains drawn from one sample of a study of cytomegalovirus exposure and HLA in healthy donors. The assay was immunoSEQ multiplex PCR, and TCRdb's table has in-frame clones only and misses some. In the table there are around 150,000 clones, roughly 81% of which are singletons. The sequenced material came from PBMCs. These receptors came from a young man in good health and CMV-seropositive. Both conserved end residues are part of each CDR3.

v_call cdr3_aa
TRBV2 CASAELAGRGETQYF
TRBV4-3 CASSQEAGRMNTEAFF
TRBV11-3 CASSARGTSGLWVAQYF
TRBV5-6 CASSLVRGGPEQFF
TRBV4-3 CASSQETDDGYTF
TRBV7-7 CASSLERNTGELFF
TRBV7-6 CASSLLTGINTEAFF
TRBV2 CASKPGQGSYEQYF
TRBV7-9 CASSYSGESYGYTF
TRBV9 CASSAAVATEAFF
TRBV30 CAWKGRTGGPADTQYF
TRBV18 CASSPQGASEKLFF
TRBV7-9 CPSSHKNGQGNPPLDGYTF
TRBV7-2 CASSLGLAGGPPSSEQFF
TRBV5-5 CASSSRSTGELFF
TRBV4-3 CASSQGLLTDTQYF
TRBV5-4 CASSLRTGRETQYF
TRBV29-1 CSVDETTHEAFF
TRBV4-3 CASSQDVGQGSDTQYF
TRBV6-5 CASRYPGGRFGYTF
TRBV27 CARRRDRRIEAFF
TRBV6-5 CASSYSGGFRNEQYF
TRBV11-3 CASSVIADTQYF
TRBV15 CATSRDGASGNTIYF
TRBV19 CASSIGGVRFTEAFF
TRBV2 CASSVGGHGVSNQPQHF
TRBV11-1 CASRTGTGDYGELFF
TRBV4-2 CASTTGTLNIQYF
TRBV19 CASRMGGALGYTF
TRBV2 CASSPLVTAGGTYEQYF
TRBV15 CATSREPGGGLNEQYF
TRBV7-2 CASSFQTGGLEAFF
TRBV27 CASTSGREGEKLFF
TRBV7-9 CASSRDRVSGNTIYF
TRBV5-6 CASSSDRASTFSGANVLTF
TRBV6-6 CASSLANEQFF
TRBV6-5 CASSYSSSSTDTQYF
TRBV7-6 CASSSPTADPYNEQFF
TRBV19 CASTNRVGEQYF